This T cell receptor (beta chain) derives from a study of shared clonotypes between healthy human individuals. Deletions cut 6 bases from V and 0 bases from J, with 21 bases between. Germline values: CDR1 SEHNR, CDR2 FQNEAQ (reference sequence). The CDR3 extends over 17 amino acids. Study outcomes and limitations: A handful of donors showed sharing of approximately 5% of naive CD4 clonotypes. Sampling used blood alone; tissue repertoires probably differ. What limited the represented genetic and exposure-history diversity was the small number of donors.

For this clone: What it binds is not known.

CD45RO-negative, CCR7-positively selected cells formed the naive CD8 fraction, excluding terminally differentiated effector memory CD45RA+ cells. Donors comprised healthy HIV-negative adults lacking recent acute infections or vaccinations. Clones were sequenced by immunoSEQ multiplex PCR, and TCRdb holds only the in-frame ones, with some missing. The sample lists approximately 1.9 million clones, around 93% occurring once. The V and J genes are TRBV7-9 and TRBJ2-7; possible D gene TRBD1, 6 bases. The sample consisted of naive CD8+ T cells from PBMCs. The sequence was obtained from a man aged 18-30 years in good health. Some clones in this sample may be carry-over from other donors' samples. The CDR3 is CASSLKPGHRSSYEQYF. In DNA form, the CDR3 reads TGTGCCAGCAGTCTGAAACCGGGACACAGGAGCTCCTACGAGCAGTACTTC. Full variable domain (outside the CDR3, taken from reference TRBV7-9 and TRBJ2-7): DTGVSQNPRHKITKRGQNVTFRCDPISEHNRLYWYRQTLGQGPEFLTYFQNEAQLEKSRLLSDRFSAERPKGSFSTLEIQRTEQGDSAMYLCASSLKPGHRSSYEQYFGPGTRLTVT.